What follows are 30 T cell receptor beta chains derived from one specimen sequenced in a study of T cell repertoires in cytomegalovirus infection. TCRdb independently ran MiXCR on the reads; one entry per CDR3 protein. The sample shows 35,000 to 55,000 distinct CDR3 sequences, roughly 20% of them seen only once. These TCRs are of unknown antigen specificity. The sample was PBMCs, sequenced either directly or after in vitro stimulation (not recorded which). These TCRs come from a human donor in good health (CMV status not recorded). Some clones in this sample may be carry-over from other donors' samples.

This clonotype is categorized as medium-sized. The genes are TRBV10-3 and TRBJ2-5, with 7 positions matching TRBD2. The junction had 2 bases not matched to a gene; V was cut back by 2 bases and J by 5 bases. The CDR3 loop spans 13 amino acids. CDR1 and CDR2 from the germline V gene are ENHRY and SYGVKD. CDR3 residues: CAISEREAETQYF. CDR3 in DNA: TGTGCCATCAGTGAGCGGGAGGCGGAGACCCAGTACTTC.

The sample holds many counts of this clonotype. The J gene is TRBJ2-2, the V gene TRBV4-3; 10 nucleotides agree with TRBD2. V shed 1 base, J shed 1 base, and the junction held 3 bases outside the gene matches. Germline loops: CDR1 LGHNA, CDR2 YSLEER. This CDR3 region has 17 residues. The CDR3 region is CASSQATSGKNTGELFF. DNA of the CDR3: TGCGCCAGCAGCCAAGCCACTAGCGGGAAGAACACCGGGGAGCTGTTTTTT.

This clonotype has more than one count but fewer than ten. The rearrangement joins TRBV29-1 to TRBJ2-7; D may be TRBD1 or TRBD2 (5 bases each). Germline CDR1 and CDR2: SQVTM and ANQGSEA. This CDR3 has 14 residues. V lost 5 bases, J lost 2 bases, and 16 bases lay in between. CDR3 protein: CSVRDPRATYEQYF. CDR3 coding DNA: TGCAGCGTTCGGGACCCCAGGGCGACCTACGAGCAGTACTTC.

This clonotype was counted only a few times. CDR3 region: CASMSGGGSSYNEQFF. The DNA of the CDR3 is TGTGCCAGCATGAGTGGAGGGGGGAGCTCCTACAATGAGCAGTTCTTC. The rearrangement links TRBV5-4 to TRBJ2-1, with D perhaps matching TRBD1 or TRBD2 (6 bases each). V shed 6 bases and J shed 0 bases, with 16 bases lying between them. This CDR3 comprises 16 residues. The V gene's germline CDR1 is SGHNT and CDR2 YYREEE (reference sequence).

Ten or more counts support this clonotype. V gene TRBV7-2 combines with J gene TRBJ2-4; 16 nucleotides match TRBD2. The length of the CDR3 is 19 residues. Germline V lookup: CDR1 SGHTA, CDR2 FQGNSA. The V and J ends lost 5 bases and 3 bases, in that order; junction bases with no gene match: 10. This chain's CDR3 is CASSRGTSGGVKSKNIQYF. The CDR3, as DNA: TGTGCCAGCAGCCGAGGGACTAGCGGGGGGGTCAAGAGCAAAAACATTCAGTACTTC.

This clonotype came up a few times. V and J are TRBV28 and TRBJ1-1, with 9 positions matching TRBD1. This CDR3 is 17 amino acids long. J was trimmed by 6 bases and V by 4 bases; bases with no gene match: 15. Germline lookup yields CDR1 MDHEN and CDR2 SYDVKM. The CDR3 bases are TGTGCCAGCAGTTCCATCCTGGGGGGACAGGGAGGCCCTGAAGCTTTCTTT. Protein sequence: CASSSILGGQGGPEAFF.

This clonotype was recorded many times. The genes are TRBV12-3 or TRBV12-4 and TRBJ2-1; the match to TRBD1 covers 7 bases. V shed 6 bases, J shed 10 bases, and the junction held 9 bases outside the gene matches. The CDR3 contains 13 residues. CDR3 amino acids: CASSPHRGWEQFF. The CDR3, as DNA: TGTGCCAGCAGCCCCCACAGGGGCTGGGAGCAGTTCTTC.

J is TRBJ2-3 and V is TRBV7-3, with D maybe TRBD1 (6 bases). This CDR3 comprises 17 residues. The V end lost 2 bases, the J end lost 0 bases, and 15 bases lay between the germline ends. Per the germline V gene, CDR1 is SGHTA and CDR2 is FQGTGA. For the CDR3, the DNA is TGTGCCAGCAGCTTAGGCAGGACAGTGACTAGCACAGATACGCAGTATTTT. This encodes CASSLGRTVTSTDTQYF.

The chain carries TRBV19 and TRBJ1-4; TRBD1 might be the D (5 bases). CDR3 length: 15 residues. The V gene's germline CDR1 is LNHDA and CDR2 SQIVND (reference sequence). Trimming took off 2 bases at V and 7 bases at J, with 14 bases between the two ends. The CDR3 region is CASSIWPTRGEKLFF. The CDR3 nucleotides are TGTGCCAGTAGTATATGGCCAACGAGGGGTGAAAAACTGTTTTTT.

Within the sample, this clonotype is medium-sized (0.01 to 0.1%). The CDR3 DNA reads as TGTGCCACCGAAGACAGGGCGAACTCCTACGAGCAGTACTTC. Its protein is CATEDRANSYEQYF. This chain links TRBV10-3 with TRBJ2-7; 7 bases agree with TRBD1. Germline V CDR1 and CDR2: ENHRY, SYGVKD. The junction had 9 bases not matched to a gene; V was cut back by 10 bases and J by 0 bases. The CDR3 consists of 14 residues.

The rearrangement joins TRBV6-6 to TRBJ2-7; D may be TRBD2 (5 bases). CDR1 and CDR2 (germline): MNHNY, SVGAGI (reference sequence). Trimming removed 2 bases from V and 2 bases from J, with 13 bases in between. The CDR3 loop spans 15 amino acids. The CDR3 sequence: CASSYNFRGTYEQYF. The CDR3 DNA follows: TGTGCCAGCAGTTACAATTTCCGGGGAACCTACGAGCAGTACTTC.

This clonotype showed up just a few times. The chain joins TRBV7-2 to TRBJ2-5; unclear D gene. V was shortened by 1 base and J by 1 base, with 7 bases between the two germline ends. The CDR3 sequence is 14 residues long. Germline-derived CDR1 and CDR2 are SGHTA and FQGNSA. CDR3 nucleotide sequence: TGTGCCAGCAGCTTAGAATTAGGCCAAGAGACCCAGTACTTC. Protein sequence: CASSLELGQETQYF.

This clonotype was recorded a few times. V is TRBV5-6 and J is TRBJ2-3; 10 nucleotides align to TRBD2. V shed 0 bases and J 3 bases; nucleotides not matched to a gene: 4. The germline V gene has CDR1 SGHDT and CDR2 YYEEEE. There are 16 residues in the CDR3. The CDR3 reads CASSLERGGRTDTQYF. CDR3 nucleotide sequence: TGTGCCAGCAGCTTGGAGCGGGGGGGCCGGACAGATACGCAGTATTTT.

V gene TRBV7-9 combines with J gene TRBJ2-3; 12 bases fit TRBD1. Germline V lookup: CDR1 SEHNR, CDR2 FQNEAQ (reference sequence). V gave up 5 bases and J gave up 5 bases; unmatched junction bases: 5. This CDR3 comprises 15 residues. The chain's CDR3 is CASSPGTGGIDTQYF. In nucleotides, the CDR3 is TGTGCCAGCAGCCCCGGGACAGGGGGCATAGATACGCAGTATTTT.

This clonotype has a count of ten or more. The CDR3 loop is CASRRQGGEKLFF. The CDR3 region has the DNA TGTGCCAGCAGGAGACAGGGGGGTGAAAAACTGTTTTTT. The J gene is TRBJ1-4, the V gene TRBV12-3 or TRBV12-4, with 9 bases identical to TRBD1. V dropped 6 bases and J dropped 7; count of bases not matched to a gene: 3. CDR3 length: 13 amino acids.

This clonotype was seen once. This may be a read error: a much more frequent sequence differs by one nucleotide. The V gene is TRBV6-1, the J gene TRBJ2-3; 7 bases align to TRBD2. Losses at the gene ends were 6 bases for V and 1 base for J; bases not matched to a gene: 10. Germline V lookup: CDR1 MNHNS, CDR2 SASEGT. This CDR3 contains 16 residues. CDR3 region: CASRKRLAARTDTQYF. CDR3 nucleotides: TGTGCCAGCAGGAAACGCCTAGCGGCGCGCACAGATACGCAGTATTTT.

The CDR3 DNA is TGTGCTAGTGGATCCCTGGTGGGGCTTACCGGGGAGCTGTTTTTT. This translates into CASGSLVGLTGELFF. The chain employs TRBV12-5 and TRBJ2-2; TRBD1 is a possible D gene (5 bases). The germline CDR1 and CDR2 sequences are LGHNT and FRNRAP. CDR3 length: 15 residues. V was trimmed by 6 bases and J by 5 bases, leaving 16 bases between them.

The rearrangement uses TRBV9 and TRBJ2-1; D is possibly TRBD2 (5 bases). V dropped 0 bases and J dropped 1 base, with 8 bases sitting between them. The CDR3 length is 15 residues. Germline V gives CDR1 SGDLS, CDR2 YYNGEE. The CDR3 loop is CASSVGLASYNEQFF. The CDR3 DNA sequence: TGTGCCAGCAGCGTAGGGCTAGCATCCTACAATGAGCAGTTCTTC.

This clonotype is judged large. V is TRBV11-2 and J is TRBJ2-1; 9 bases are shared with TRBD2. The CDR3 covers 17 residues. From germline, CDR1 is SGHAT and CDR2 FQNNGV. V shed 1 base, J shed 0 bases, and the junction held 4 bases outside the gene matches. The CDR3 DNA reads as TGTGCCAGCAGCTTAGTGGCGGGAGGGGGCTCCTACAATGAGCAGTTCTTC. This sequence encodes CASSLVAGGGSYNEQFF.

This chain uses TRBV5-1 with TRBJ1-2; weak D call: TRBD1 (5 bases). Trimming took off 0 bases at V and 7 bases at J, with 13 bases between the two ends. The CDR3 runs to 14 residues. The V gene's germline CDR1 is SGHRS and CDR2 YFSETQ. CDR3 DNA sequence: TGCGCCAGCAGCTTGGAGCGCAGGGTCGGTGGCTACACCTTC. This codes for CASSLERRVGGYTF.

The V call is TRBV12-3 or TRBV12-4, the J call TRBJ2-7; D not resolved. The CDR3 totals 15 residues. V lost 5 bases to trimming and J lost 0 bases, with 14 bases between them. The CDR3 DNA is TGTGCCAGCAGTCCCCTTGCCGACCCCTCCTACGAGCAGTACTTC. Translating gives CASSPLADPSYEQYF.

This clonotype was counted a few times. This chain links TRBV5-8 with TRBJ2-5; the D gene could be TRBD1 or TRBD2 (5 bases each). Trimming pared 0 bases from V and 4 bases from J, leaving 10 bases between. The CDR3 runs to 14 residues. Looked up from germline, CDR1 is SGHTS and CDR2 is YDEGEE. In DNA form, the CDR3 reads TGTGCCAGCAGCTTGGATCCGGGGCGAGAGACCCAGTACTTC. Its translation is CASSLDPGRETQYF.

The V gene is TRBV9, the J gene TRBJ1-6; no firm D call. Deletions cut 2 bases from V and 0 bases from J, with 6 bases between. CDR3 length: 15 amino acids. Germline CDR1 is SGDLS and CDR2 is YYNGEE. CDR3 sequence: CASSVGSSYNSPLHF. In DNA form, the CDR3 reads TGTGCCAGCAGCGTGGGTAGCTCCTATAATTCACCCCTCCACTTT.

This chain joins TRBV28 and TRBJ2-7, with a tentative D call TRBD2 (6 bases). The V gene's germline CDR1 is MDHEN and CDR2 SYDVKM. This CDR3 has 15 residues. The V end lost 5 bases, the J end lost 3 bases, and 17 bases lay between the germline ends. The CDR3 sequence: CASSGGKVVGYEQYF. For the CDR3, the DNA is TGTGCCAGCAGTGGGGGGAAGGTGGTGGGCTACGAGCAGTACTTC.

This clonotype was observed at least ten times. CDR3 nucleotides: TGTGCCAGCAGCTTAAGTGTGGCCTCTGGGACGGTAAATCAGCCCCAGCATTTT. This codes for CASSLSVASGTVNQPQHF. This rearrangement joins TRBV7-9 to TRBJ1-5, with a tentative D call TRBD1 (5 bases). V was shortened by 2 bases and J by 4 bases, with 21 bases between the two germline ends. From germline, CDR1 is SEHNR and CDR2 FQNEAQ (reference sequence). This CDR3 is 18 amino acids long.

This clonotype has ten or more counts. The chain links TRBV6-5 to TRBJ2-2; the D is unclear. V lost 2 bases to trimming and J lost 8 bases, with 12 bases between them. There are 14 residues in the CDR3. In germline, CDR1 is MNHEY, CDR2 SVGAGI. CDR3 sequence: CASSYGSISGELFF. The CDR3 region has the DNA TGTGCCAGCAGTTACGGGTCGATCTCAGGGGAGCTGTTTTTT.

This clonotype was counted only a few times. This rearrangement joins TRBV18 to TRBJ2-7; 7 bases are shared with TRBD1. CDR3 size: 15 residues. The germline V gene has CDR1 KGHSH and CDR2 LQKENI. V was clipped by 2 bases and J by 5 bases; unmatched bases: 9. CDR3 sequence (DNA): TGTGCCAGCTCACCAGGAGAGACAGGGAGCAACGAGCAGTACTTC. This codes for CASSPGETGSNEQYF.

The chain employs TRBV5-1 and TRBJ1-2, with unresolved D. V was clipped by 4 bases and J by 6 bases, with 19 bases between them. The V gene's germline CDR1 is SGHRS and CDR2 YFSETQ. This CDR3 is 15 amino acids long. The CDR3 DNA is TGCGCCAGCAGCCCGAATCCCGGGGTATCCAATGGCTACACCTTC. Translating gives CASSPNPGVSNGYTF.

This clonotype showed up just a few times. This sequence joins TRBV7-8 and TRBJ2-5, with a tentative D call TRBD1 (6 bases). The CDR3 is 14 residues long. Germline CDR1 is SGHVS and CDR2 is FQNEAQ. V lost 4 bases and J lost 1, with 10 bases in between. DNA of the CDR3: TGTGCCAGCAGCTCTTTGGACAGCCAAGAGACCCAGTACTTC. Translation: CASSSLDSQETQYF.

Ten or more counts support this clonotype. The gene calls are TRBV7-6 and TRBJ1-5; no firm D call. The CDR3 totals 13 residues. Germline CDR1 SGHVS, CDR2 FNYEAQ. V was trimmed by 2 bases and J by 7 bases, leaving 9 bases between them. DNA of the CDR3: TGTGCCAGCAGCTTAAACGGTGGGCAGCCCCAGCATTTT. It translates to CASSLNGGQPQHF.